Presented here are 9 T cell receptor beta chains from one specimen sequenced in a study of molecular identifiers for immune sequencing clone quantification. One entry per CDR3 protein results from TCRdb running MiXCR on the PCR reads. The data contain some 320,000 distinct CDR3 sequences, around 21% of them seen just once; the ten biggest clones take up 0.7% to 0.9%. The specimen sequenced was naive CD8+ T cells from blood, with Jurkat cell RNA spiked in. Subset indicated: FACS-sorted CD8+CD4-CCR7+CD45RA+ naive T cells. Receptor source: a human donor in good health. Some libraries in this study had Jurkat cell RNA spiked in.

This clonotype occurred many times. The genes are TRBV7-6 and TRBJ2-1; 8 positions agree with TRBD2. Losses at the gene ends were 2 bases for V and 5 bases for J; bases not matched to a gene: 14. The CDR3 has 18 amino acids. Germline-derived CDR1 and CDR2 are SGHVS and FNYEAQ. This CDR3 reads CASSLNIIGTSDHNEQFF. The CDR3 nucleotides are TGTGCCAGCAGCTTAAACATAATTGGGACTAGTGACCACAATGAGCAGTTCTTC.

In the case of this clonotype: A read error may be the cause here, since a much bigger clone is one base away. This chain links TRBV20-1 with TRBJ2-7; 11 positions match TRBD2. V gave up 0 bases and J gave up 5 bases; unmatched junction bases: 3. The germline V gene encodes CDR1 DFQATT and CDR2 SNEGSKA (reference sequence). The CDR3 covers 14 residues. The DNA for the CDR3 is TGCAGTGCTAGAGAACTAGCGGGAGTACACGAGCAGTACTTC. Protein product: CSARELAGVHEQYF.

This clonotype was seen only a few times. The CDR3 region is CASSPPAGGSSYEQYF. CDR3 nucleotide sequence: TGTGCCAGCTCACCACCAGCGGGAGGGAGCTCCTACGAGCAGTACTTC. This chain connects TRBV18 to TRBJ2-7; 10 bases line up with TRBD2. The germline gives CDR1 KGHSH, CDR2 LQKENI. The CDR3 has 16 residues. The V segment lost 0 bases and the J segment 0 bases; nucleotides outside the gene matches: 2.

This clonotype showed up many times. V usage is TRBV20-1 and J usage is TRBJ2-7, with a possible D match to TRBD1 (5 bases). V was shortened by 0 bases and J by 0 bases, with 12 bases between the two germline ends. The CDR3 length is 15 residues. In germline, CDR1 is DFQATT, CDR2 SNEGSKA (reference sequence). CDR3 DNA: TGCAGTGCTAGAGATCTGACAGAACTCTCCTACGAGCAGTACTTC. Translation gives CSARDLTELSYEQYF.

This clonotype was seen only a few times. The J gene is TRBJ2-7, the V gene TRBV7-9; 9 bases line up with TRBD2. V lost 5 bases and J lost 2; bases outside the gene matches: 7. The CDR3 covers 15 residues. Germline V gene data show CDR1 as SEHNR and CDR2 as FQNEAQ (reference sequence). The CDR3 DNA follows: TGTGCCAGCAGCCCCCGGACTAGCGAACCCTACGAGCAGTACTTC. Residues: CASSPRTSEPYEQYF.

This clonotype was recorded once. A much larger clonotype is one base distant, so this may be a read error. This CDR3 is missing its conserved last phenylalanine or tryptophan, likely due to a read error. The rearrangement uses TRBV11-2 and TRBJ2-5; 7 bases are shared with TRBD2. This CDR3 spans 16 amino acids. Germline CDR1 is SGHAT and CDR2 is FQNNGV. V lost 5 bases and J lost 5; bases outside the gene matches: 14. The CDR3 here is CASSPAPRETGETQYS. CDR3 sequence (DNA): TGTGCCAGCAGCCCGGCCCCGCGGGAGACTGGTGAGACCCAGTACTCC.

This clonotype was detected ten times or more. The chain uses TRBV4-3 and TRBJ2-1; D is unresolved. The CDR3 covers 15 residues. The ends were cut back, 0 bases at V and 3 bases at J, with 9 bases in the middle. In germline, CDR1 is LGHNA, CDR2 YSLEER. This chain's CDR3 is CASSQDRKLYNEQFF. The CDR3 bases are TGCGCCAGCAGCCAAGATCGGAAACTCTACAATGAGCAGTTCTTC.

This clonotype has ten or more counts. The chain combines TRBV5-6 with TRBJ1-1; possible D gene TRBD1, 5 bases. Germline lookup yields CDR1 SGHDT and CDR2 YYEEEE. The CDR3 runs 14 residues. V was clipped by 0 bases and J by 4 bases, with 10 bases between them. CDR3 nucleotide sequence: TGTGCCAGCAGCTTGGGGGGGTTTGGCACTGAAGCTTTCTTT. This codes for CASSLGGFGTEAFF.

This clonotype has just a few counts. The chain joins TRBV2 to TRBJ1-4; D may be TRBD1 (5 bases). Germline V gene sequence: CDR1 SNHLY, CDR2 FYNNEI. The CDR3 is made up of 13 amino acids. V lost 7 bases and J 5 bases, leaving 11 bases between the germline ends. The CDR3 reads CASTDRRNEKLFF. The CDR3 DNA is TGTGCCAGCACCGACAGACGAAATGAAAAACTGTTTTTT.